This T cell receptor beta chain was sequenced for a study of identical twins. With regard to this clonotype: Its antigen is currently unknown.

TCRdb re-analysed the 5' RACE reads in MiXCR, keeping a single row per CDR3 protein. The table has hundreds of thousands of distinct CDR3 sequences, 8% to 9% seen once. Trimming removed 2 bases from V and 0 bases from J, with 5 bases in between. The CDR3 extends over 13 amino acids. Germline-derived CDR1 and CDR2 are MNHEY and SVGEGT. Study results and limitations: Carriage of fewer insertions was seen in abundant cord blood beta clonotypes, whereas memory repertoires showed none. Potential partial confounding of zero-insertion analyses by invariant MAIT and iNKT cells was noted.

The data also belong to a second study, concerning yellow fever vaccine responses in identical twins.

The clonotype comes from a woman aged 18-29 years in good health. Input material: PBMCs. The chain is built from TRBV6-2 or TRBV6-3 and TRBJ2-7; D is ambiguous. The CDR3 nucleotides read TGTGCCAGCAGTTACGAAAACTCCTACGAGCAGTACTTC. Translated, it gives CASSYENSYEQYF.